This TCR beta chain was obtained from a study of T cell responses to AZD1222 COVID-19 vaccine. Study-wide findings and caveats: All repertoire sampling was performed exclusively after the peak T cell response. Two doses of AZD1222 preceded a rise in Spike-specific TCR breadth and depth. Donors skewed white British and female; clonal diversity was possibly underestimated.

A remark on this clone: Its target is unknown.

Using immunoSEQ multiplex PCR, the repertoire was profiled, and TCRdb retains in-frame clones only, with some absent. The profile shows 150,000 to 200,000 clones, approximately 90% of them singletons. Per germline, CDR1 DFQATT and CDR2 SNEGSKA (reference sequence). Trimming removed 2 bases at V and 3 bases at J, with 5 bases between. The CDR3 is 11 residues long. The source material was peripheral blood, sampled 28 days after the second AZD1222 dose. The source of this sequence is an adult who received the AZD1222 COVID-19 vaccine. This chain uses TRBV20-1 with TRBJ2-7; D is ambiguous. The CDR3 loop is CSARKSYEQYF. Written as DNA, the CDR3 is TGCAGTGCTAGAAAAAGCTACGAGCAGTACTTC.